This T cell receptor beta chain was sequenced during a study of technical replicates of blood from four donors. The CDR3 loop spans 17 amino acids. Looked up from germline, CDR1 is SGHNT and CDR2 is YYREEE (reference sequence). The V gene end was trimmed by 2 bases and the J gene end by 3 bases; junction bases not matched to a gene: 10. Assay used: immunoSEQ multiplex PCR; TCRdb lists only in-frame clones, some missing. This table has approximately 65,000 clones, roughly 86% appearing once. This clone appeared a few times. This receptor was identified in a human donor in good health. Some clones in this sample may be carry-over from other donors' samples. The sequenced sample was PBMCs. The genes are TRBV5-4 and TRBJ2-2; 7 bases agree with TRBD2. CDR3 coding DNA: TGTGCCAGCAGCTTCGTCTTAAGGGGAGGGGACACCGGGGAGCTGTTTTTT. It encodes CASSFVLRGGDTGELFF.